Following are 27 T cell receptor beta chains from one sample sequenced in a study of shared clonotypes between healthy human individuals. Data came from immunoSEQ multiplex PCR; TCRdb stores just in-frame clones and leaves some out. In the table there are some 1.4 million clones, 96% of which are singletons. The sequencing sample was made of naive CD4+ T cells sorted from blood. The subset: CD45RA+ positively selected. The receptors come from a man in his thirties or forties in good health.

V and J are TRBV5-4 and TRBJ2-7, with D uncertain. In germline, CDR1 is SGHNT, CDR2 YYREEE (reference sequence). The CDR3 is 13 amino acids. V was trimmed by 2 bases and J by 2 bases, leaving 8 bases between them. CDR3 coding DNA: TGTGCCAGCAGCTTTTTTATGGCCTACGAGCAGTACTTC. The encoded protein is CASSFFMAYEQYF.

V and J are TRBV28 and TRBJ2-2, with TRBD2 identical over 8 bases. The ends lost 7 bases at V and 0 bases at J; junction bases unmatched: 7. CDR1 and CDR2 from the germline V gene are MDHEN and SYDVKM. This CDR3 is 16 amino acids long. The CDR3 DNA follows: TGTGCCAGCACCTTGGCGGGGGGAGCGAACACCGGGGAGCTGTTTTTT. This codes for CASTLAGGANTGELFF.

The J gene is TRBJ1-3, the V gene TRBV30, with D unclear. The CDR3 runs to 15 residues. The ends were cut back, 0 bases at V and 0 bases at J, with 9 bases in the middle. The germline gives CDR1 GTSNPN, CDR2 SVGIG (reference sequence). The CDR3 protein is CAWSVRSGSGNTIYF. The CDR3 coding sequence is TGTGCCTGGAGTGTACGCTCGGGCTCTGGAAACACCATATATTTT.

In its sample, this clone was seen a few times. The chain couples TRBV7-6 to TRBJ1-3; D gene uncertain. The V gene lost 2 bases and the J gene lost 0 bases, with 2 bases spanning the gap. Germline V gene lookup returns CDR1 SGHVS and CDR2 FNYEAQ. CDR3 length: 13 residues. The CDR3 DNA reads TGTGCCAGCAGCTTACTCTCTGGAAACACCATATATTTT. Its protein is CASSLLSGNTIYF.

V and J are TRBV11-3 and TRBJ2-1, with TRBD1 as a possible D gene (6 bases). Germline lookup yields CDR1 SGHNT and CDR2 YENEEA. CDR3 length: 18 residues. V shed 4 bases and J shed 0 bases, with 19 bases lying between them. The CDR3 DNA reads as TGTGCCAGCAGCTCACGCCAAACAGGGCACAACTCCTACAATGAGCAGTTCTTC. As protein: CASSSRQTGHNSYNEQFF.

This chain joins TRBV5-1 and TRBJ2-3, with D tentatively TRBD1 (5 bases). The CDR3 consists of 14 residues. Germline V CDR1 and CDR2: SGHRS, YFSETQ. The V end was cut by 7 bases, the J end by 0 bases, with 12 bases between. CDR3 residues: CASLQGTSTDTQYF. The CDR3 DNA is TGCGCCAGCCTCCAGGGTACCAGCACAGATACGCAGTATTTT. The variable domain in full, completed from reference TRBV5-1 and TRBJ2-3, reads KAGVTQTPRYLIKTRGQQVTLSCSPISGHRSVSWYQQTPGQGLQFLFEYFSETQRNKGNFPGRFSGRQFSNSRSEMNVSTLELGDSALYLCASLQGTSTDTQYFGPGTRLTVL.

The chain uses TRBV5-1 and TRBJ1-2; D is possibly TRBD1 (5 bases). Trimming removed 2 bases at V and 4 bases at J, with 9 bases between. Germline CDR1 is SGHRS and CDR2 is YFSETQ. The CDR3 is 13 amino acids. This chain's CDR3 is CASSFGGVYGYTF. DNA of the CDR3: TGCGCCAGCAGCTTCGGAGGGGTCTATGGCTACACCTTC.

The genes are TRBV11-3 and TRBJ2-2; D is ambiguous. Germline loops: CDR1 SGHNT, CDR2 YENEEA. V shed 5 bases and J shed 6 bases, with 10 bases lying between them. The CDR3 spans 13 residues. CDR3 in amino acids: CASSGRVSGELFF. In nucleotides, the CDR3 is TGTGCCAGCAGCGGAAGGGTGTCCGGGGAGCTGTTTTTT.

This clone was picked up one time. The chain employs TRBV18 and TRBJ2-3; either TRBD1 or TRBD2 may fit D (6 bases each). Germline loops: CDR1 KGHSH, CDR2 LQKENI. V was shortened by 3 bases and J by 2 bases, with 12 bases between the two germline ends. This CDR3 region has 15 residues. CDR3: CASSPRGPNTDTQYF. CDR3 coding DNA: TGTGCCAGCTCACCCCGGGGGCCCAACACAGATACGCAGTATTTT.

The chain uses TRBV19 and TRBJ2-1, with 12 bases lining up with TRBD2. The germline V gene encodes CDR1 LNHDA and CDR2 SQIVND (reference sequence). V gave up 7 bases and J gave up 5 bases; unmatched junction bases: 9. The CDR3 length is 16 residues. The CDR3 bases are TGTGCCAGTAAGGGACTAGCGGGTGGGAATAACAATGAGCAGTTCTTC. Translated, it gives CASKGLAGGNNNEQFF.

The chain links TRBV28 to TRBJ2-7; D gene ambiguous. Germline V lookup: CDR1 MDHEN, CDR2 SYDVKM. V shed 7 bases and J shed 0 bases, with 16 bases lying between them. The CDR3 sequence is 15 residues long. The CDR3 region is CASTPFVRNSYEQYF. CDR3 in DNA: TGTGCCAGCACCCCTTTTGTTCGTAACTCCTACGAGCAGTACTTC.

V and J are TRBV19 and TRBJ2-5; 10 bases are a match to TRBD1. J was trimmed by 1 base and V by 4 bases; bases with no gene match: 6. There are 16 residues in the CDR3. Per germline, CDR1 LNHDA and CDR2 SQIVND (reference sequence). The CDR3 spells CASSSWDRGAQETQYF. The DNA for the CDR3 is TGTGCCAGTAGTAGCTGGGACAGGGGAGCCCAAGAGACCCAGTACTTC.

This chain uses TRBV12-2 with TRBJ2-7; the table's TRBD2 call for D was not verified on the DNA. TRBV12-2 is classified as a pseudogene. This CDR3 comprises 17 residues. This chain's CDR3 is CASRLALIGIASYEQYF. In DNA, the CDR3 is TGTGCAAGTCGCTTAGCGCTCATCGGGATAGCTTCCTACGAGCAGTACTTC.

This chain connects TRBV6-5 to TRBJ2-3; D gene uncertain. V shed 0 bases and J shed 1 base, with 5 bases lying between them. CDR3 length: 14 residues. Germline-derived CDR1 and CDR2 are MNHEY and SVGAGI. Here the CDR3 reads CASSYSDGTDTQYF. The CDR3 DNA is TGTGCCAGCAGTTACTCGGACGGCACAGATACGCAGTATTTT.

The CDR3 bases are TGTGCCAGCAGCTTAATTCTCGGCCAGCCCCAGCATTTT. Its protein product is CASSLILGQPQHF. The rearrangement links TRBV7-3 to TRBJ1-5, with D unresolved. This CDR3 is 13 amino acids long. Germline loops: CDR1 SGHTA, CDR2 FQGTGA. Trimming took off 1 base at V and 7 bases at J, with 8 bases between the two ends.

CDR3 coding DNA: TGTGCCAGCAGCTGGGGGGGGACAGGGCCGTGGGAGCAGTACTTC. Protein product: CASSWGGTGPWEQYF. The rearrangement uses TRBV5-4 and TRBJ2-7; TRBD1 agrees at 9 bases. The CDR3 has 15 amino acids. The germline V gene encodes CDR1 SGHNT and CDR2 YYREEE (reference sequence). The junction had 11 bases not matched to a gene; V was cut back by 3 bases and J by 7 bases.

The V gene is TRBV2, the J gene TRBJ1-5, with TRBD1 as a possible D gene (5 bases). Germline CDR1 reads SNHLY; CDR2 reads FYNNEI. This CDR3 has 15 residues. Deletions cut 3 bases from V and 5 bases from J, with 14 bases between. The CDR3 coding sequence is TGTGCCAGCAGTGATTCGTCAGGGTCCCATCAGCCCCAGCATTTT. Its translation is CASSDSSGSHQPQHF.

The V call is TRBV7-8, the J call TRBJ1-1, with D unclear. The CDR3 extends over 17 amino acids. Germline CDR1 SGHVS, CDR2 FQNEAQ. Trimming shortened V by 3 bases and J by 0 bases, and 17 bases separated the two germline ends. The CDR3 sequence is CASSLVVEGLLNTEAFF. CDR3 in DNA: TGTGCCAGCAGCTTGGTTGTGGAGGGTCTTTTGAACACTGAAGCTTTCTTT.

V and J are TRBV6-1 and TRBJ1-1; D unclear. The length of the CDR3 is 15 residues. CDR1 MNHNS and CDR2 SASEGT come from the germline V gene. Trimming removed 1 base at V and 5 bases at J, with 14 bases between. CDR3: CASSEVWGVRTEAFF. The CDR3 DNA is TGTGCCAGCAGTGAAGTCTGGGGAGTTAGGACTGAAGCTTTCTTT.

As to this clone: Other DNA sequences in the same sample also yield this CDR3. The gene calls are TRBV28 and TRBJ1-3; D is ambiguous. Trimming removed 3 bases at V and 1 base at J, with 7 bases between. Germline V gene lookup returns CDR1 MDHEN and CDR2 SYDVKM. The CDR3 is 14 amino acids. CDR3 in DNA: TGTGCCAGCAGTTTTCGGGGTTCTGGAAACACCATATATTTT. Translating gives CASSFRGSGNTIYF.

Details on this clone: At the DNA level, this CDR3 is encoded by other sequences in the same sample as well. The chain employs TRBV2 and TRBJ2-5; TRBD1 is a possible D gene (6 bases). With 4 bases removed from V and 5 bases from J, the gap between germline ends came to 11 bases. CDR3 length equals 13 residues. CDR1 and CDR2 (germline): SNHLY, FYNNEI. DNA for the CDR3: TGTGCCAGCAGTGGAGGCAGGGGCGAGACCCAGTACTTC. Protein: CASSGGRGETQYF.

V gene TRBV30 combines with J gene TRBJ1-3, with a weak D call TRBD1 (6 bases). The germline V gene has CDR1 GTSNPN and CDR2 SVGIG (reference sequence). V lost 0 bases, J lost 7 bases, and 10 bases lay in between. The CDR3 sequence is 13 residues long. The CDR3 DNA follows: TGTGCCTGGAGTGTAACAGGGTGGAACACCATATATTTT. This encodes CAWSVTGWNTIYF.

The gene calls are TRBV30 and TRBJ2-1; 13 bases align to TRBD2. V dropped 4 bases and J dropped 1; count of bases not matched to a gene: 7. The CDR3 runs 17 residues. Germline V gene lookup returns CDR1 GTSNPN and CDR2 SVGIG (reference sequence). Written as DNA, the CDR3 is TGTGCCTGGACCACGGGACTAGCGGGATTTTCCTACAATGAGCAGTTCTTC. Translating gives CAWTTGLAGFSYNEQFF.

The CDR3 loop is CASSLVVGTSGLGTDTQYF. The CDR3 nucleotides read TGTGCCAGCAGCTTAGTTGTGGGGACTAGCGGATTGGGTACAGATACGCAGTATTTT. The rearrangement joins TRBV7-6 to TRBJ2-3; 11 nucleotides align to TRBD2. This CDR3 is 19 amino acids long. Looked up from germline, CDR1 is SGHVS and CDR2 is FNYEAQ. Trimming removed 1 base from V and 3 bases from J; junction bases left unmatched: 12.

The V gene is TRBV2, the J gene TRBJ2-2; D is ambiguous. Trimming pared 1 base from V and 5 bases from J, leaving 11 bases between. Germline V CDR1 and CDR2: SNHLY, FYNNEI. The CDR3 consists of 15 residues. The CDR3 region is CASSEGWSPTGELFF. The CDR3 DNA reads TGTGCCAGCAGTGAAGGTTGGTCTCCTACCGGGGAGCTGTTTTTT.

The chain has TRBV30 and TRBJ1-4; D call uncertain. Germline V CDR1 and CDR2: GTSNPN, SVGIG (reference sequence). CDR3 length equals 14 residues. V was clipped by 0 bases and J by 8 bases, with 13 bases between them. This CDR3 is CAWSVLSGGEKLFF. The CDR3 DNA reads TGTGCCTGGAGTGTATTGTCCGGCGGCGAAAAACTGTTTTTT.

The CDR3 bases are TGCAGGGTGGGGCAGCAAGAGACCCAGTACTTC. Protein sequence: CRVGQQETQYF. V usage is TRBV20-1 and J usage is TRBJ2-5; D perhaps matches TRBD1 (5 bases). Germline assignment: CDR1 DFQATT and CDR2 SNEGSKA (reference sequence). The CDR3 is made up of 11 amino acids.